Shown below are 5 T cell receptor beta chains from a single sample sequenced in a study of Graves' ophthalmopathy and Graves' hyperthyroidism. As the template, RNA transcripts were used to amplify TCR beta CDR3 regions. An opening RT-PCR round employed HTBI primers and preceded a second-round multiplex PCR. TCRdb passed the multiplex PCR reads through MiXCR, listing each CDR3 protein once. The sample holds around 600,000 distinct CDR3 sequences, roughly two fifths seen once. The specimen was peripheral blood. These receptors were obtained from an adult man with Graves' ophthalmopathy.

This clonotype showed up just a few times. The chain employs TRBV2 and TRBJ1-1, with D perhaps matching TRBD1 (5 bases). CDR1 is SNHLY, CDR2 FYNNEI, per germline. The CDR3 covers 15 residues. V was trimmed by 2 bases and J by 3 bases, leaving 13 bases between them. Written as DNA, the CDR3 is TGTGCCAGCAGTGAATTGGGTGAGGGGTACACTGAAGCTTTCTTT. This encodes CASSELGEGYTEAFF.

As concerns this clonotype: The CDR3 carries no conserved terminal phenylalanine or tryptophan, so it likely arises from a read error. V and J are TRBV19 and TRBJ1-3; 9 nucleotides agree with TRBD1. Germline trimming cut 1 base from V and 7 bases from J; bases unmatched to any gene: 11. CDR3 length: 17 residues. CDR1 LNHDA and CDR2 SQIVND come from the germline V gene (reference sequence). The CDR3 DNA reads TGTGCCAGTAGTATAGGCTCGGGACAGGGTGGTCGGAACACCATATATTCT. Amino acid sequence: CASSIGSGQGGRNTIYS.

This clonotype was detected many times. This sequence joins TRBV2 and TRBJ2-5; either TRBD1 or TRBD2 may fit D (5 bases each). The length of the CDR3 is 15 residues. V was shortened by 3 bases and J by 5 bases, with 16 bases between the two germline ends. The germline V gene has CDR1 SNHLY and CDR2 FYNNEI. The CDR3: CASSDGTALVETQYF. The CDR3 DNA sequence: TGTGCCAGCAGTGACGGGACCGCTCTAGTGGAGACCCAGTACTTC.

This clonotype has a single count. The genes are TRBV7-2 and TRBJ1-5, with 8 bases fitting TRBD1. The CDR3 runs 13 residues. V gave up 9 bases and J gave up 3 bases; unmatched junction bases: 4. Germline CDR1 and CDR2: SGHTA and FQGNSA. The CDR3 here is CASYRGNNQPQHF. The DNA of the CDR3 is TGTGCCAGTTACAGGGGGAACAATCAGCCCCAGCATTTT.

The chain is built from TRBV10-3 and TRBJ1-4, with TRBD1 identical over 7 bases. J was trimmed by 5 bases and V by 10 bases; bases with no gene match: 13. CDR1 ENHRY and CDR2 SYGVKD come from the germline V gene. CDR3 length: 15 amino acids. CDR3 nucleotide sequence: TGTGCCAGCATTCCCCCGGACAGGACGAATGAAAAACTGTTTTTT. The encoded protein is CASIPPDRTNEKLFF.